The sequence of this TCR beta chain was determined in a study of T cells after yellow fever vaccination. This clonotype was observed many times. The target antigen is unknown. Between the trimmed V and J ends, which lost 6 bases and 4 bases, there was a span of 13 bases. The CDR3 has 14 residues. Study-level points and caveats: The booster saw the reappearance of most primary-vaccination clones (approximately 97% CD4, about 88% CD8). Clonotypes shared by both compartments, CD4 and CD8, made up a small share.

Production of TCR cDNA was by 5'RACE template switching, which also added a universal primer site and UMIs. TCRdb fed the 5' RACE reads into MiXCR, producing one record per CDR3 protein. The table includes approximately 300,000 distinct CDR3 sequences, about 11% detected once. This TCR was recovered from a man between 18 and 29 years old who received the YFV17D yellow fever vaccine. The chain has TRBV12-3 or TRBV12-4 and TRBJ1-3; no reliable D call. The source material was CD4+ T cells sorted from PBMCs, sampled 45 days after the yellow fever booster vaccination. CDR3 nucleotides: TGTGCCAGCAGCCTCAGACTGGGCGGAAACACCATATATTTT. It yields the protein CASSLRLGGNTIYF.